These T cell receptor beta chains were read from a single sample in a study of T cells after yellow fever vaccination. TCRdb called the 5' RACE reads again in MiXCR, with one record for every CDR3 protein. This table holds hundreds of thousands of distinct CDR3 sequences, roughly 12% found once. This material consisted of PBMCs, taken on the day of the yellow fever booster vaccination. The receptors stem from a man aged 25-45 years who received the YFV17D yellow fever vaccine. CDR3s include the opening cysteine and the closing phenylalanine or tryptophan.

cdr3_aa j_call v_call
CASSPETGLNTEAFF TRBJ1-1 TRBV18
CASSLILSGDEQYF TRBJ2-7 TRBV5-4
CASSPRQGLGYNEQFF TRBJ2-1 TRBV18
CSTSLAGKYYEQYF TRBJ2-7 TRBV20-1
CATRGFGRYEQYF TRBJ2-7 TRBV6-1
CASSPRDDTIYF TRBJ1-3 TRBV18
CASSFHMSGEQFF TRBJ2-1 TRBV12-3/TRBV12-4
CSAARRSGYTF TRBJ1-2 TRBV20-1
CATSGTGSNYGYTF TRBJ1-2 TRBV15
CASSVRAGTEAFF TRBJ1-1 TRBV9
CASSQGASGSPDTQYF TRBJ2-3 TRBV7-9
CATLEGGPRNIQYF TRBJ2-4 TRBV15
CASSFYSPGELFF TRBJ2-2 TRBV7-9
CASRTFGGTGKDSYNEQFF TRBJ2-1 TRBV11-2
CCARDATSGRPGELFF TRBJ2-2 TRBV20-1
CASSLFATSATYEQYF TRBJ2-7 TRBV27
CASGGLAVYNEQFF TRBJ2-1 TRBV27
CASRASGAEQFF TRBJ2-1 TRBV13
CSAREWGIRYSEAFF TRBJ1-1 TRBV20-1
CASSQVGSAVVVGGYTF TRBJ1-2 TRBV4-1
CSARDSGEQFF TRBJ2-1 TRBV20-1
CASSPGGGAGGETQYF TRBJ2-5 TRBV7-3
CSASYNRGEGEQFF TRBJ2-1 TRBV20-1
CSALGTRRYF TRBJ2-5 TRBV20-1
CSGTGGARTGELFF TRBJ2-2 TRBV20-1
CATSREQGRGQPQHF TRBJ1-5 TRBV15
CASGLVGRGEQYF TRBJ2-7 TRBV12-5
CASSSIRTQGREQFF TRBJ2-1 TRBV6-2/TRBV6-3
CSVEGGRATEQFF TRBJ2-1 TRBV29-1
CSARGTGKELATNEKLFF TRBJ1-4 TRBV20-1
CSAGGSTGELFF TRBJ2-2 TRBV29-1
CASSLGLAGGPEQFF TRBJ2-1 TRBV6-1
CASSPTPLSTDTQYF TRBJ2-3 TRBV11-2
CASSSHSGRAKVDTQYF TRBJ2-3 TRBV7-2
CASSPSRDSPQHF TRBJ1-5 TRBV7-3
CASSSLTGRGINEQFF TRBJ2-1 TRBV7-8
CASSLPPGGSGYEQYF TRBJ2-7 TRBV7-2
CSAGGAGRYEQYF TRBJ2-7 TRBV20-1
CASSDYSRELETQYF TRBJ2-5 TRBV6-1
CAISEGTSGLSYEQYF TRBJ2-7 TRBV10-3
CASSSVGDSYEQYF TRBJ2-7 TRBV7-2
CASSSRRGNQETQYF TRBJ2-5 TRBV11-2
CAWGGGIISEQFF TRBJ2-1 TRBV30
CASSLEQVRGEGGYTF TRBJ1-2 TRBV5-4
CASLHRSEQFF TRBJ2-1 TRBV12-3/TRBV12-4
CASSLGQGQAYEQYF TRBJ2-7 TRBV14
CASSVGPNTEDTQYF TRBJ2-3 TRBV9
CASSYRGLYEQYF TRBJ2-7 TRBV7-2
CASSPRPFSAYEQYF TRBJ2-7 TRBV4-1
CSARVRRGTEAFF TRBJ1-1 TRBV20-1
CASSWGQAVEQFF TRBJ2-1 TRBV5-1